This T cell receptor beta chain was documented in a study of blood T cell repertoires in COVID-19. Study at large: Italy, Spain and the United States were the sources of the convalescent and acute COVID-19 samples. T cells, B-cell-depleted T cells, or PBMCs provided the cDNA or gDNA that served as material.

CDR1 and CDR2 (germline): SGHRS, YFSETQ. The CDR3 is 16 residues long. V was clipped by 4 bases and J by 1 base, with 16 bases between them. In the authors' methods: Reference gene primer amplification gave nucleated cell count estimates. The repertoire was sequenced with immunoSEQ multiplex PCR; TCRdb's copy has only in-frame clones and lacks some. The D gene and trimming were derived from the DNA, and the V and J assignments and clone size from that table. This table holds around 77,000 clones, 85% found once. The origin of this receptor is a man older than 75 with acute or convalescent COVID-19. The V and J genes are TRBV5-1 and TRBJ2-3; tentative D call: TRBD2 (6 bases). Material: peripheral blood. In DNA, the CDR3 is TGCGCCAGCAGCAAATTAGCGGCAGAGGGCACAGATACGCAGTATTTT. This gives the protein CASSKLAAEGTDTQYF.